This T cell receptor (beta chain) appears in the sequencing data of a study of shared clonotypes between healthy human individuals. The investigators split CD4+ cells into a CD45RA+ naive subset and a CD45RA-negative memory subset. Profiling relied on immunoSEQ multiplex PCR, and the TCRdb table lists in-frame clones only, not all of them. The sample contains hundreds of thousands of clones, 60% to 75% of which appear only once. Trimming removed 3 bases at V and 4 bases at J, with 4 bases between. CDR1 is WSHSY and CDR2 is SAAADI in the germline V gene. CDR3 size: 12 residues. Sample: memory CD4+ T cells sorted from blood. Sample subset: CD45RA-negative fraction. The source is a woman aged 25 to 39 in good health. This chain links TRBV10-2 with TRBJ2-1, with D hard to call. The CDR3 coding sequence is TGCGCCAGCAGTGAAGAATACAATGAGCAGTTCTTC. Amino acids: CASSEEYNEQFF.